Reported below is one T cell receptor beta chain. The data originate from a study of cytotoxic CD8 clonotypes in ibrutinib-treated CLL. The planned depth of sequencing spanned 1 in 200,000 to 1 in 1 million T cells. This table comes from immunoSEQ multiplex PCR, and its TCRdb copy is limited to in-frame clones, with some not included. The table has approximately 150,000 clones, roughly 80% seen once. The CDR3 is 12 amino acids. Germline lookup yields CDR1 SEHNR and CDR2 FQNEAQ (reference sequence). V dropped 5 bases and J dropped 11 bases, with 13 bases sitting between them. This sample comprised PBMCs, obtained after 24 months of ibrutinib treatment. The rearrangement links TRBV7-9 to TRBJ2-1, with D unclear. The sequence was obtained from a human donor with chronic lymphocytic leukemia. DNA of the CDR3: TGTGCCAGCAGCCCGACCGGAGCGCAGCAGTTCTTC. Residues: CASSPTGAQQFF.